The 3 T cell receptor beta chains presented below share a single source sample, sequenced in a study of blood T cells in healthy people across ages (dated by TCRdb to about 2015). Library prep was done by 5' RACE. The instrument given in TCRdb is Illumina HiSeq 2500. A second PCR of roughly 7 to 12 cycles was performed with a sample-barcoded 5' primer and a J-beta primer mix. The public reads were reanalyzed by TCRdb: fastp trimming at Q25, MiXCR alignment, in-frame beta chains only. Each entry merges the rows of one CDR3 protein and shows their most common DNA and genes. Across this sample there are 500,000 to 550,000 distinct CDR3 sequences, with more than 20% seen only once. The ten largest clones take up roughly 9.4% of the sample. These same data were also listed under a study on T cells of mothers and their children.

Sequencing was done on a sample of blood. The source is a boy between 5 and 17 years old in good health.

V gene TRBV15 combines with J gene TRBJ2-5; no definite D call. Germline V gene lookup returns CDR1 LNHNV and CDR2 YYDKDF (reference sequence). CDR3 length: 17 residues. V gave up 0 bases and J gave up 0 bases, with 14 bases separating them. The CDR3 region is CATSRDLVQAYQETQYF. CDR3 sequence (DNA): TGTGCCACCAGCAGAGATCTTGTTCAGGCGTACCAAGAGACCCAGTACTTC.

This clonotype was seen a few times. J is TRBJ2-1 and V is TRBV4-3, with D uncertain. The CDR3 runs to 14 residues. CDR1 is LGHNA, CDR2 YSLEER, per germline. The V end lost 0 bases, the J end lost 8 bases, and 11 bases lay between the germline ends. The CDR3 sequence: CASSQDLRGDEQFF. CDR3 nucleotide sequence: TGCGCCAGCAGCCAAGACTTGCGTGGGGATGAGCAGTTCTTC.

The rearrangement uses TRBV4-1 and TRBJ2-5; TRBD2 aligns across 9 bases. The J call may be incorrect, as the DNA end agrees better with TRBJ2-1. Looked up from germline, CDR1 is MGHRA and CDR2 is YSYEKL. The CDR3 consists of 18 residues. The CDR3 nucleotides read TGCGCCAGCAGCGCCACCGGGTCCACCGGGACTAGCATCTATGAGCAGTTCTTC. It translates to CASSATGSTGTSIYEQFF.